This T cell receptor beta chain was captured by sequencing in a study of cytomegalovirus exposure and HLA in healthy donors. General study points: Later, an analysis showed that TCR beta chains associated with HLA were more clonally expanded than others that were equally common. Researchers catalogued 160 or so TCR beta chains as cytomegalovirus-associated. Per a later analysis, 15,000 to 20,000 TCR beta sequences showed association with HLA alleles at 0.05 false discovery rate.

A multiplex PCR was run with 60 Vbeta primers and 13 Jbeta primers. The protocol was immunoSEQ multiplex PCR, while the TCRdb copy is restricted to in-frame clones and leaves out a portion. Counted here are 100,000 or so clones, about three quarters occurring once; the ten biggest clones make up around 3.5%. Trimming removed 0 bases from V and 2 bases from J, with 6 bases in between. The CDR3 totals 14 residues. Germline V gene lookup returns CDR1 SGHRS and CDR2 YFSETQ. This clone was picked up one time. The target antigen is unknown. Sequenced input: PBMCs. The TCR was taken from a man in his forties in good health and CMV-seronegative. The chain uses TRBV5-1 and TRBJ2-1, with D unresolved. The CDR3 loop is CASSLAQPYNEQFF. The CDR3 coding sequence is TGCGCCAGCAGCTTGGCACAGCCCTACAATGAGCAGTTCTTC.